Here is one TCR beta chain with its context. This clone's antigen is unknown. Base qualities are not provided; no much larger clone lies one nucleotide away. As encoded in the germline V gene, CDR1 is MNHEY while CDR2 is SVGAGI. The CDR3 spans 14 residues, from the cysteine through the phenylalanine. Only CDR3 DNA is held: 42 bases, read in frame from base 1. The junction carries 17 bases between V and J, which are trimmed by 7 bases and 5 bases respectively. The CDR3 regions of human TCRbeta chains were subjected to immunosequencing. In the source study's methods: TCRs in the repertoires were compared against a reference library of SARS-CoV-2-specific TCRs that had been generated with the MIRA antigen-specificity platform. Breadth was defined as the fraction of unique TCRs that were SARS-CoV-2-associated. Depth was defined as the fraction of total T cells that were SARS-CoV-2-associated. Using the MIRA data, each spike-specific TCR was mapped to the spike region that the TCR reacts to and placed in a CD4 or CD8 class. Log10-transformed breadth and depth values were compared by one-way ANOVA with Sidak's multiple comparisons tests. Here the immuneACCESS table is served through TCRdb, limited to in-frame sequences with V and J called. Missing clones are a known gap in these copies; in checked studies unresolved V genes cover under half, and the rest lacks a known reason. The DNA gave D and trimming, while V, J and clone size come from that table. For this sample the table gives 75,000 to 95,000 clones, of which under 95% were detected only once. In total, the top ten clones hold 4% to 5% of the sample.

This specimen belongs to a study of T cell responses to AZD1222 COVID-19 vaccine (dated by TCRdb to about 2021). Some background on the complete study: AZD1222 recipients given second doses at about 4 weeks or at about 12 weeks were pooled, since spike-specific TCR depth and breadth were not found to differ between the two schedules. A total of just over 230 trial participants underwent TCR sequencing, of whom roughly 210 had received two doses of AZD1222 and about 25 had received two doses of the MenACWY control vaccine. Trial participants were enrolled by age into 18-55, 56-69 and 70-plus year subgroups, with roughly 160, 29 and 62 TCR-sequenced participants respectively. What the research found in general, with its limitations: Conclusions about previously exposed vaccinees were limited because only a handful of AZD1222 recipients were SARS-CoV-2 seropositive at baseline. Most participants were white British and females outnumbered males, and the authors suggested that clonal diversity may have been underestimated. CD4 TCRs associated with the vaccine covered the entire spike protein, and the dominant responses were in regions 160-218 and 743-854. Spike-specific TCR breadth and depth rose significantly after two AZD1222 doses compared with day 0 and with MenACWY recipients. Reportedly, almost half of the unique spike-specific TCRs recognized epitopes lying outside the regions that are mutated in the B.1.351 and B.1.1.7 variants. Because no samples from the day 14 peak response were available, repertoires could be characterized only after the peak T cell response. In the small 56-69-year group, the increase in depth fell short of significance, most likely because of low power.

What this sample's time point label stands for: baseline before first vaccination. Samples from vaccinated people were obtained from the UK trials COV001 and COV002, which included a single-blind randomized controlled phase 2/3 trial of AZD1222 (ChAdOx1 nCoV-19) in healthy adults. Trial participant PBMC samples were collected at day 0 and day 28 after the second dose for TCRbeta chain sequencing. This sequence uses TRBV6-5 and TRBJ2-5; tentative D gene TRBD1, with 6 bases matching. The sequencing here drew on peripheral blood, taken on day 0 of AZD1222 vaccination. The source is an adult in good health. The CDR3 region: CASTKSRDTETQYF. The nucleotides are TGTGCCAGCACCAAGTCCCGGGACACCGAGACCCAGTACTTC.